The 30 T cell receptor beta chains below come from one sample, sequenced in a study of blood T cell repertoires in COVID-19. Method: immunoSEQ multiplex PCR; TCRdb's copy keeps in-frame clones and lacks some. The sample carries about 110,000 clones, 82% recorded once. The material sequenced was peripheral blood. The source of these receptors is a woman aged 55-70 years with acute or convalescent COVID-19.

The chain couples TRBV5-4 to TRBJ1-4, with D possibly being TRBD1 (6 bases). The germline CDR1 and CDR2 sequences are SGHNT and YYREEE (reference sequence). This CDR3 has 14 residues. The V end was cut by 4 bases, the J end by 8 bases, with 15 bases between. The CDR3, as DNA: TGTGCCAGCAGCCATACAGGGTCCGGAGAAAAACTGTTTTTT. Amino acid sequence: CASSHTGSGEKLFF.

The genes are TRBV28 and TRBJ1-5, with 9 bases that match TRBD1. Germline CDR1 reads MDHEN; CDR2 reads SYDVKM. CDR3 length: 16 residues. V was clipped by 6 bases and J by 11 bases; unmatched bases: 17. CDR3 DNA: TGTGCCAGCAGGCCCTTGGACAGGGGAGCCTACTTTGCCCAGCATTTT. Translating it yields CASRPLDRGAYFAQHF.

In nucleotides, the CDR3 is TGTGCCAGCAGCTTAGCTAGCGGGGGGGCTCGAGATACGCAGTATTTT. This translates into CASSLASGGARDTQYF. The chain links TRBV4-2 to TRBJ2-3, with 12 positions matching TRBD2. Germline V gene data show CDR1 as LGHNA and CDR2 as YNFKEQ. Germline trimming cut 5 bases from V and 5 bases from J; bases unmatched to any gene: 8. This CDR3 contains 16 residues.

The chain joins TRBV10-2 to TRBJ2-7, with D possibly matching TRBD2 (6 bases). Germline V gives CDR1 WSHSY, CDR2 SAAADI. Trimming pared 8 bases from V and 7 bases from J, leaving 18 bases between. The CDR3 contains 13 residues. The CDR3 DNA reads as TGCGCCAGCGGGGAAACGGGACTGGGGGAGCAGTACTTC. It translates to CASGETGLGEQYF.

V and J are TRBV27 and TRBJ2-5, with D tentatively TRBD1 (5 bases). Germline lookup yields CDR1 MNHEY and CDR2 SMNVEV (reference sequence). The CDR3 consists of 12 residues. Trimming stripped 5 bases from V and 5 bases from J, with 9 bases between. CDR3 residues: CASSGAGETQYF. The CDR3 DNA sequence: TGTGCCAGCAGTGGGGCTGGGGAGACCCAGTACTTC.

This sequence joins TRBV7-9 and TRBJ2-5; TRBD1 is a possible D gene (7 bases). The CDR3 has 17 residues. Germline V lookup: CDR1 SEHNR, CDR2 FQNEAQ (reference sequence). V lost 7 bases and J 2 bases, leaving 23 bases between the germline ends. CDR3 bases: TGTGCCAGCACAGCGGACAGGACGCGGGACATACAAGAGACCCAGTACTTC. Residues: CASTADRTRDIQETQYF.

This sequence joins TRBV2 and TRBJ1-5; the D gene is possibly TRBD1 (5 bases). The CDR3 is 12 residues long. From germline, CDR1 is SNHLY and CDR2 FYNNEI. Trimming cost V 4 bases and J 15 bases, with 16 bases left between them. The CDR3 nucleotides are TGTGCCAGCAGTGCTTTCCAGCCCGGGGGGCATTTT. Its protein is CASSAFQPGGHF.

The table lists this clone with a few counts. V gene TRBV5-4 combines with J gene TRBJ2-7; TRBD2 matches 7 bases. Germline CDR1 reads SGHNT; CDR2 reads YYREEE (reference sequence). V was pared by 0 bases and J by 2 bases, with 2 bases of the junction left unmatched. CDR3 length: 14 amino acids. The CDR3 here is CASSLGGTTYEQYF. The CDR3 bases are TGTGCCAGCAGCTTGGGCGGGACTACCTACGAGCAGTACTTC.

V usage is TRBV19 and J usage is TRBJ2-2, with D maybe TRBD2 (7 bases). The CDR3 loop spans 15 amino acids. Germline CDR1 is LNHDA and CDR2 is SQIVND (reference sequence). The V gene lost 3 bases and the J gene lost 8 bases, with 16 bases spanning the gap. The CDR3 region is CASSIAGAQYGELFF. DNA for the CDR3: TGTGCCAGTAGTATCGCGGGGGCTCAGTATGGGGAGCTGTTTTTT.

This rearrangement joins TRBV5-6 to TRBJ2-5, with 7 nucleotides matching TRBD1. Germline assignment: CDR1 SGHDT and CDR2 YYEEEE. Germline trimming cut 4 bases from V and 4 bases from J; bases unmatched to any gene: 4. The CDR3 has 13 residues. The CDR3 is CASSIDRAETQYF. In DNA, the CDR3 is TGTGCCAGCAGCATTGACAGGGCAGAGACCCAGTACTTC.

V and J are TRBV6-5 and TRBJ1-4; 8 bases fit TRBD1. V gave up 6 bases and J gave up 0 bases; unmatched junction bases: 0. Germline assignment: CDR1 MNHEY and CDR2 SVGAGI. The CDR3 has 14 amino acids. In DNA form, the CDR3 reads TGTGCCAGCAGACAGGGGGCAACTAATGAAAAACTGTTTTTT. This sequence encodes CASRQGATNEKLFF.

This rearrangement joins TRBV5-1 to TRBJ2-7, with D possibly matching TRBD1 (6 bases). V lost 1 base and J lost 0, with 14 bases in between. This CDR3 is 16 amino acids long. Germline V lookup: CDR1 SGHRS, CDR2 YFSETQ. The CDR3 nucleotides are TGCGCCAGCAGCTTGAGCCCCGGACAGTACTCCTACGAGCAGTACTTC. Its protein product is CASSLSPGQYSYEQYF.

The rearrangement uses TRBV19 and TRBJ1-1, with D maybe TRBD1 (6 bases). This CDR3 is 12 amino acids long. V lost 6 bases to trimming and J lost 5 bases, with 10 bases between them. CDR1 is LNHDA, CDR2 SQIVND, per germline (reference sequence). CDR3 region: CASRGGDTEAFF. CDR3 nucleotides: TGTGCCAGTAGAGGGGGGGATACTGAAGCTTTCTTT.

This clone was observed a few times. This chain connects TRBV4-1 to TRBJ1-1; D might be TRBD1 (5 bases). In germline, CDR1 is MGHRA, CDR2 YSYEKL. The length of the CDR3 is 18 residues. V was pared by 3 bases and J by 1 base, with 21 bases between. CDR3 residues: CASSHLTATRGRNTEAFF. The CDR3 DNA follows: TGCGCCAGCAGCCACTTGACAGCCACCCGGGGGAGGAACACTGAAGCTTTCTTT.

Concerning this clone: Within the sample, other DNA sequences also encode this same CDR3. The chain carries TRBV7-2 and TRBJ1-5, with TRBD1 identical over 7 bases. With V trimmed by 1 base and J by 4 bases, 1 base remained unmatched. The CDR3 consists of 14 residues. CDR1 and CDR2 from the germline V gene are SGHTA and FQGNSA. CDR3: CASSLDRGNQPQHF. The CDR3 DNA sequence: TGTGCCAGCAGCTTAGACAGGGGTAATCAGCCCCAGCATTTT.

The chain couples TRBV7-9 to TRBJ1-1, with D hard to call. Germline V gene sequence: CDR1 SEHNR, CDR2 FQNEAQ (reference sequence). Trimming cost V 2 bases and J 8 bases, with 12 bases left between them. This CDR3 region has 13 residues. CDR3: CASSLSRLPEAFF. DNA for the CDR3: TGTGCCAGCAGCTTATCTAGACTGCCCGAAGCTTTCTTT.

The V call is TRBV4-3, the J call TRBJ1-2; possible D gene TRBD1, 5 bases. CDR1 is LGHNA and CDR2 is YSLEER in the germline V gene. The CDR3 runs to 14 residues. With 2 bases removed from V and 8 bases from J, the gap between germline ends came to 15 bases. DNA for the CDR3: TGCGCCAGCAGCCAAAGTGTGCGGGACCAGGGCTACACCTTC. Translation: CASSQSVRDQGYTF.

The V gene is TRBV7-2, the J gene TRBJ1-3; a possible D gene is TRBD1 (5 bases). The germline V and J ends were trimmed by 5 bases and 8 bases, with 13 bases remaining between them. Germline loops: CDR1 SGHTA, CDR2 FQGNSA. The length of the CDR3 is 13 residues. The CDR3 is CASSPGGGDTIYF. Here the CDR3 DNA reads TGTGCCAGCAGCCCCGGAGGAGGGGACACCATATATTTT.

The V and J genes are TRBV5-4 and TRBJ1-6; D perhaps matches TRBD1 (6 bases). CDR3 size: 16 residues. With 1 base removed from V and 14 bases from J, the gap between germline ends came to 22 bases. The germline gives CDR1 SGHNT, CDR2 YYREEE (reference sequence). The CDR3 nucleotides are TGTGCCAGCAGCTTGCAACCCCGGGACATCGGAGCGTCCCTCCACTTT. This sequence encodes CASSLQPRDIGASLHF.

This clone was seen a few times. The CDR3 DNA reads as TGTGCCAGCAGCCTCCTGACTCACAGCGGCACCGGGGAGCTGTTTTTT. Residues: CASSLLTHSGTGELFF. This chain joins TRBV7-8 and TRBJ2-2, with a weak D call TRBD2 (5 bases). Trimming pared 5 bases from V and 4 bases from J, leaving 17 bases between. The CDR3 consists of 16 residues. Germline loops: CDR1 SGHVS, CDR2 FQNEAQ.

The CDR3 bases are TGCAGCGTTGAAACCCCGGGACAGGGGACTGGCTACACCTTC. Protein: CSVETPGQGTGYTF. The chain is built from TRBV29-1 and TRBJ1-2; 10 nucleotides line up with TRBD1. J was trimmed by 7 bases and V by 2 bases; bases with no gene match: 7. The CDR3 spans 14 residues. The germline V gene encodes CDR1 SQVTM and CDR2 ANQGSEA.

This chain links TRBV12-3 or TRBV12-4 with TRBJ2-5, with D possibly TRBD1 on 5 matching bases. V dropped 6 bases and J dropped 5 bases, with 13 bases sitting between them. CDR3 length: 13 amino acids. CDR3 in amino acids: CASRSLGVETQYF. The CDR3 bases are TGTGCCAGCAGATCCCTAGGGGTGGAGACCCAGTACTTC.

The chain joins TRBV5-1 to TRBJ1-1; no firm D call. The V end lost 1 base, the J end lost 3 bases, and 10 bases lay between the germline ends. The CDR3 totals 14 residues. In germline, CDR1 is SGHRS, CDR2 YFSETQ. As DNA, the CDR3 is TGCGCCAGCAGCTTGCGGGGTAGGGACACTGAAGCTTTCTTT. It yields the protein CASSLRGRDTEAFF.

V is TRBV4-3 and J is TRBJ2-1; 9 bases are shared with TRBD1. Trimming removed 3 bases from V and 7 bases from J; junction bases left unmatched: 10. The germline gives CDR1 LGHNA, CDR2 YSLEER. The CDR3 runs 16 residues. This chain's CDR3 is CASSQAGTGTDNEQFF. The CDR3 DNA is TGCGCCAGCAGCCAGGCCGGGACAGGGACTGATAATGAGCAGTTCTTC.

The rearrangement uses TRBV10-1 and TRBJ2-1; TRBD2 is a possible D gene (6 bases). Trimming removed 11 bases from V and 9 bases from J, with 23 bases in between. Per germline, CDR1 WNHNN and CDR2 SYGVQD (reference sequence). The CDR3 runs to 14 residues. CDR3: CAGLAGGRECEQFF. The CDR3 bases are TGCGCCGGTTTGGCAGGAGGGCGGGAATGTGAGCAGTTCTTC.

The chain couples TRBV24-1 to TRBJ2-3; tentatively, D is TRBD2 (6 bases). CDR3 length: 17 amino acids. Germline V gene lookup returns CDR1 KGHDR and CDR2 SFDVKD. V lost 4 bases, J lost 1 base, and 17 bases lay in between. Here the CDR3 reads CATSDPTRTPRTDTQYF. Written as DNA, the CDR3 is TGTGCCACCAGTGACCCGACTAGGACACCCCGCACAGATACGCAGTATTTT.

The chain employs TRBV21-1 and TRBJ1-2; the table gives TRBD1 as D, unverified against the DNA. TRBV21-1 is designated a pseudogene. CDR3 size: 18 residues. For the CDR3, the DNA is TGTGCCAGCAGCAAAGTAAGTGGGACAGGAGACCTATTCTATGGCTACACCTTC. Its protein product is CASSKVSGTGDLFYGYTF.

This chain connects TRBV9 to TRBJ1-6, with 9 bases identical to TRBD1. V lost 2 bases and J lost 7; bases outside the gene matches: 7. The CDR3 spans 16 residues. CDR1 is SGDLS, CDR2 YYNGEE, per germline. The DNA of the CDR3 is TGTGCCAGCAGCGTTAGGCCGGGACAGGGAAATTCACCCCTCCACTTT. Its translation: CASSVRPGQGNSPLHF.

The V gene is TRBV3-1 (or the pseudogene TRBV3-2), the J gene TRBJ2-6, with a possible D match to TRBD1 (5 bases). The CDR3 length is 20 residues. V was trimmed by 0 bases and J by 0 bases, leaving 18 bases between them. In germline, CDR1 is LGHDT, CDR2 YNNKEL (reference sequence). CDR3 sequence (DNA): TGTGCCAGCAGCCAAGATTTAGTACAGGTCGGCCTCTCTGGGGCCAACGTCCTGACTTTC. Translation: CASSQDLVQVGLSGANVLTF.

The rearrangement uses TRBV7-9 and TRBJ1-1; 10 bases align to TRBD1. The V gene end was trimmed by 2 bases and the J gene end by 7 bases; junction bases not matched to a gene: 7. This CDR3 comprises 15 residues. In germline, CDR1 is SEHNR, CDR2 FQNEAQ (reference sequence). CDR3 residues: CASSLRGQGSNEAFF. The CDR3 DNA is TGTGCCAGCAGCTTAAGGGGACAGGGGAGTAATGAAGCTTTCTTT.